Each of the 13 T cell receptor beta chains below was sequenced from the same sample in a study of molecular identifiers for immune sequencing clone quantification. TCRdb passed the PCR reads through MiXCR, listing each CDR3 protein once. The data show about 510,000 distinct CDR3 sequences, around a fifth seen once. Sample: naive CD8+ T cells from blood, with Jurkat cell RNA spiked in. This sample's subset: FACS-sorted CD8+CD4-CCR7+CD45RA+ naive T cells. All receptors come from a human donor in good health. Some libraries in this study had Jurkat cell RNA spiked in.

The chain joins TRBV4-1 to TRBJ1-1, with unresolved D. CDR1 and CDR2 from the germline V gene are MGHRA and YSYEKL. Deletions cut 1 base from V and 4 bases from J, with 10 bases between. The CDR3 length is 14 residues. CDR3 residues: CASSQGTASTEAFF. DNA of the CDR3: TGCGCCAGCAGCCAAGGTACAGCGTCCACTGAAGCTTTCTTT.

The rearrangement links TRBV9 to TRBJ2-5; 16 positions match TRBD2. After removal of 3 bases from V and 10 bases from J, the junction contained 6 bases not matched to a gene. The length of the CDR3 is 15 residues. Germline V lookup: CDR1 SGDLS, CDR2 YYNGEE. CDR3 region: CASSAGTSGGARQYF. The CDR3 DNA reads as TGTGCCAGCAGCGCCGGGACTAGCGGGGGGGCTCGCCAGTACTTC.

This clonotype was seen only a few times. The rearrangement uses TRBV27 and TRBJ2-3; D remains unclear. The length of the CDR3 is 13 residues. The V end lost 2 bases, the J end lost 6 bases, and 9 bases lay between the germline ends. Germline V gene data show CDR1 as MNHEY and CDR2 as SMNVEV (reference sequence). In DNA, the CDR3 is TGTGCCAGCAGTTTAATCCTTGGGGATACGCAGTATTTT. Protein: CASSLILGDTQYF.

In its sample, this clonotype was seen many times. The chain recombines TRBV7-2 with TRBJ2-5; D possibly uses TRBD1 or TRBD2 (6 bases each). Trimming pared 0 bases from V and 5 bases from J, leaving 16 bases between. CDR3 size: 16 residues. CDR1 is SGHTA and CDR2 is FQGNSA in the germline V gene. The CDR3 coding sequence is TGTGCCAGCAGCTTAGCGGGGGACGGGGGCAGTGAGACCCAGTACTTC. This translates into CASSLAGDGGSETQYF.

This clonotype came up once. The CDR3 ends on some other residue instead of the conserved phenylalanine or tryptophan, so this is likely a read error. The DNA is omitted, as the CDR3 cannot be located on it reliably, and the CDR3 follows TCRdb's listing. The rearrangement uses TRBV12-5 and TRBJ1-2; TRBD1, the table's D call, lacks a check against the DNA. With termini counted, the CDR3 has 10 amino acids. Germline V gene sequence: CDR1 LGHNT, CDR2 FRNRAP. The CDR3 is CASGLVPPRY.

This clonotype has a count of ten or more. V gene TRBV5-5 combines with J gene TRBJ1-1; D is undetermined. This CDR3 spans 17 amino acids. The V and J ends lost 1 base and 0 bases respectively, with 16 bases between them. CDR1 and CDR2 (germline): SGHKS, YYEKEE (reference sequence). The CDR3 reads CASSLRVPGTMNTEAFF. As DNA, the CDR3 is TGTGCCAGCAGCTTGCGAGTGCCGGGAACCATGAACACTGAAGCTTTCTTT.

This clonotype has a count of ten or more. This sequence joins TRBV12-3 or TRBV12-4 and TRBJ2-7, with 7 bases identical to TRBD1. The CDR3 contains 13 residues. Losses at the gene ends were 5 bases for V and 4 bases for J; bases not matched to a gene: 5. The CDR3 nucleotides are TGTGCCAGCAGTAATGGACAGGATTACGAGCAGTACTTC. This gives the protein CASSNGQDYEQYF.

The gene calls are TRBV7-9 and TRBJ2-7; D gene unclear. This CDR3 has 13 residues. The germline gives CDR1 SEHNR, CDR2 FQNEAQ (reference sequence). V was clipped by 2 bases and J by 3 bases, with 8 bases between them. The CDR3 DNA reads TGTGCCAGCAGCTTAATCGGTAACTACGAGCAGTACTTC. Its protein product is CASSLIGNYEQYF. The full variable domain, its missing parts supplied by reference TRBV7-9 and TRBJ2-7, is DTGVSQNPRHKITKRGQNVTFRCDPISEHNRLYWYRQTLGQGPEFLTYFQNEAQLEKSRLLSDRFSAERPKGSFSTLEIQRTEQGDSAMYLCASSLIGNYEQYFGPGTRLTVT.

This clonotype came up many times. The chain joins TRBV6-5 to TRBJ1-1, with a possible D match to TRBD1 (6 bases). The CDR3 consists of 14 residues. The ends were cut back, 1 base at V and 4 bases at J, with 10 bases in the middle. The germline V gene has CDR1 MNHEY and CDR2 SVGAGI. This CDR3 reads CASSYYRASTEAFF. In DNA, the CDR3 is TGTGCCAGCAGTTACTACAGGGCTAGCACTGAAGCTTTCTTT.

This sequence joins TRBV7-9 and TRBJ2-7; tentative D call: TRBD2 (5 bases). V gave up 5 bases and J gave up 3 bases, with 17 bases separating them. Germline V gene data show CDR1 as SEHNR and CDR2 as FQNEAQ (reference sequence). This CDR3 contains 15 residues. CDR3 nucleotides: TGTGCCAGCAGCCCGGACTTGGGCCAGTTCTACGAGCAGTACTTC. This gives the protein CASSPDLGQFYEQYF.

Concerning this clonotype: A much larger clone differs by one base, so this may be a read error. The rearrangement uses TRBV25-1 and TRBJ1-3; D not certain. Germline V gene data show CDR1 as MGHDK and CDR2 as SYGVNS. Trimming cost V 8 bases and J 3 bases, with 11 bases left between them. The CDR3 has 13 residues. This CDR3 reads CASPKGIGNTIYF. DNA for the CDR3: TGTGCCAGCCCAAAGGGCATTGGAAACACCATATATTTT.

The CDR3 sequence: CASSLSRGYTEAFF. For the CDR3, the DNA is TGTGCCAGCAGTTTATCGAGGGGTTACACTGAAGCTTTCTTT. The chain couples TRBV27 to TRBJ1-1; possible D gene TRBD1, 5 bases. The V and J ends lost 0 bases and 3 bases respectively, with 8 bases between them. CDR3 size: 14 residues. Germline V gene lookup returns CDR1 MNHEY and CDR2 SMNVEV (reference sequence).

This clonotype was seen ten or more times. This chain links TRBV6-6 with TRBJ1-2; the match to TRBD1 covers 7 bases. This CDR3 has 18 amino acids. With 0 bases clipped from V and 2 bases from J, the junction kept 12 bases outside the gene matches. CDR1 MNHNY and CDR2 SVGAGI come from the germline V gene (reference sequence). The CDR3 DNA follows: TGTGCCAGCAGTTACTCGATGGAGGGGGCGCTTAGAAACTATGGCTACACCTTC. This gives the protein CASSYSMEGALRNYGYTF.